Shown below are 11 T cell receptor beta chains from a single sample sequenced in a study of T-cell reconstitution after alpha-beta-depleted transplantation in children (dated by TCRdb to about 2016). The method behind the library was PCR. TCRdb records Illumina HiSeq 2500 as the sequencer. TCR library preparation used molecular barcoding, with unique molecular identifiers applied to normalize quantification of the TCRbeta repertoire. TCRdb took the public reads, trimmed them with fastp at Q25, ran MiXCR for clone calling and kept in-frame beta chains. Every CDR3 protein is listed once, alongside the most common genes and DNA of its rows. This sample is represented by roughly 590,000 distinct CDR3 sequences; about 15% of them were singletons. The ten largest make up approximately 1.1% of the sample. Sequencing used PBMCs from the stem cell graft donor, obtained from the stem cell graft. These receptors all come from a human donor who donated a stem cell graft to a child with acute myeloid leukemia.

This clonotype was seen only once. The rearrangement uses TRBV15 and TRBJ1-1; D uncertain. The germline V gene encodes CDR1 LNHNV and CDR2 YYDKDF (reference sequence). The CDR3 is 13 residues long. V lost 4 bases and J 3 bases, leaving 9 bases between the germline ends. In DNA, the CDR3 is TGTGCCACCAGCACCGACAAACACACTGAAGCTTTCTTT. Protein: CATSTDKHTEAFF.

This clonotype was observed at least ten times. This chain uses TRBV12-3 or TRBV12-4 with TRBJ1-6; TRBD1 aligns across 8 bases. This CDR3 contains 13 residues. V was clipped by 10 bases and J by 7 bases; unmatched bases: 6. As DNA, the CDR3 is TGTGCCACCAAGGGGACAGGCAATTCACCCCTCCACTTT. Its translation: CATKGTGNSPLHF.

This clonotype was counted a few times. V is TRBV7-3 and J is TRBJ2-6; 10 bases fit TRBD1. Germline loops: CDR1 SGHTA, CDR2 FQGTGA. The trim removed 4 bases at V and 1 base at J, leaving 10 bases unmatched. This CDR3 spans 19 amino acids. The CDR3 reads CASSYGAGTGVSGANVLTF. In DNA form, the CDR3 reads TGTGCCAGCAGCTACGGAGCCGGGACAGGGGTATCTGGGGCCAACGTCCTGACTTTC.

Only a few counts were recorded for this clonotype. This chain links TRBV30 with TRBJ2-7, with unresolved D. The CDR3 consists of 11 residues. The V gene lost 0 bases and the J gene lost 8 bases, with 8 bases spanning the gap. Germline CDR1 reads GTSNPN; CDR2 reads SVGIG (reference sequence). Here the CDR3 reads CAWSVGSQQYF. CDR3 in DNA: TGTGCCTGGAGTGTAGGAAGCCAGCAGTACTTC.

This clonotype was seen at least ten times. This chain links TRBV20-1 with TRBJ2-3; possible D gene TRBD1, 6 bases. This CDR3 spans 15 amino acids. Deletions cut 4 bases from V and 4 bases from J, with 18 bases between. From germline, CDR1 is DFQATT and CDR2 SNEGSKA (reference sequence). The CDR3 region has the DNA TGCAGTGCTATAAGACAGGTCGGGCTAGCAGATACGCAGTATTTT. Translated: CSAIRQVGLADTQYF.

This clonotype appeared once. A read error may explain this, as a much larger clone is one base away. CDR3 protein: CASSYSGWPYEQYF. CDR3 DNA sequence: TGTGCCAGCAGTTACTCGGGCTGGCCCTACGAGCAGTACTTC. The V call is TRBV6-5, the J call TRBJ2-7; no clear D. The germline gives CDR1 MNHEY, CDR2 SVGAGI. The CDR3 runs to 14 residues. V lost 0 bases, J lost 2 bases, and 8 bases lay in between.

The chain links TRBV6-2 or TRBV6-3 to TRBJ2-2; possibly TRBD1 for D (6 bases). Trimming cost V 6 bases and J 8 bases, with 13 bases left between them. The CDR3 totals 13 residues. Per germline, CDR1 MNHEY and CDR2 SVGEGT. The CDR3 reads CASRYREIGELFF. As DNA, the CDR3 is TGTGCCAGCAGGTACAGGGAGATTGGGGAGCTGTTTTTT.

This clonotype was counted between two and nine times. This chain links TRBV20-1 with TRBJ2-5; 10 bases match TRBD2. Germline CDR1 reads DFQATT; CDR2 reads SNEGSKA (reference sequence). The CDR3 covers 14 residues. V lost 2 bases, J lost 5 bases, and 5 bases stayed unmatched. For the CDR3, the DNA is TGCAGTGCTAGACAGCGGGGGGGCTTGGAGACCCAGTACTTC. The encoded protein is CSARQRGGLETQYF.

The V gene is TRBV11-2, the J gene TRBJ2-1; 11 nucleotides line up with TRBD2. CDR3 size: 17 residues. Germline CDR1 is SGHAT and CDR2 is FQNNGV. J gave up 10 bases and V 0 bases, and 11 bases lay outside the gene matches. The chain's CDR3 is CASSLEFRIAGGQEQFF. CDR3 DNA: TGTGCCAGCAGCTTAGAATTTAGGATAGCGGGGGGGCAGGAGCAGTTCTTC.

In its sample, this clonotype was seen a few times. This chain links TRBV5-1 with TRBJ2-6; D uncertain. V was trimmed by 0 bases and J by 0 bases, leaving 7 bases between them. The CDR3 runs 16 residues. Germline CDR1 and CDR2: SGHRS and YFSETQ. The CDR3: CASSLVQNSGANVLTF. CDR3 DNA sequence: TGCGCCAGCAGCTTGGTACAGAACTCTGGGGCCAACGTCCTGACTTTC.

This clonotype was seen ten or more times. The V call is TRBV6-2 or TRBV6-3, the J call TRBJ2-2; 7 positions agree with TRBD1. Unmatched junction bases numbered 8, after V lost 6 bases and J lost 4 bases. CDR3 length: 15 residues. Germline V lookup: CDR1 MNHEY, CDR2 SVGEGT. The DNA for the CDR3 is TGTGCCAGCAGCCAAAGGGGGCTCGGCACCGGGGAGCTGTTTTTT. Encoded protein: CASSQRGLGTGELFF.